These 20 T cell receptor beta chains were all obtained from the same sample, sequenced in a study of graft-versus-host responses after intestinal transplantation. Clones were read by immunoSEQ multiplex PCR, and TCRdb kept only the in-frame ones, dropping some. This sample yields roughly 69,000 clones, of which more than 90% are seen a single time; 6.5% to 7% belongs to the top ten. Sequencing was performed on bone marrow, taken almost 750 days after intestinal transplantation. These receptor sequences come from a human patient who received an intestinal transplant, so some T cells may come from the graft donor.

The chain uses TRBV13 and TRBJ2-5, with TRBD1 matching 7 bases. Near its end, the DNA agrees better with TRBJ2-7, so the J call may be wrong. The CDR3 consists of 17 residues. Germline lookup yields CDR1 PRHDT and CDR2 FYEKMQ (reference sequence). CDR3 sequence reads: CASSLDHLLTGPYEQYF. As DNA, the CDR3 is TGTGCCAGCAGCTTAGATCATTTGTTGACAGGGCCCTACGAGCAGTACTTC.

About this clone: The junction and the germline gene differ at one end; a read error may be behind it. The rearrangement uses TRBV5-6 and TRBJ2-5; the match to TRBD2 covers 7 bases. The CDR3 has 15 residues. Looked up from germline, CDR1 is SGHDT and CDR2 is YYEEEE. DNA for the CDR3: TGTGCCAGCAGCTTGGGACTAGCCCCCCAAGCGACCCAGTACTTC. This codes for CASSLGLAPQATQYF.

This rearrangement joins TRBV7-9 to TRBJ2-1; 11 nucleotides line up with TRBD2. Unmatched junction bases numbered 13, after V lost 8 bases and J lost 7 bases. Looked up from germline, CDR1 is SEHNR and CDR2 is FQNEAQ (reference sequence). The CDR3 extends over 16 amino acids. The CDR3 protein is CASFKTGLAGGNEQFF. In DNA, the CDR3 is TGTGCCAGCTTCAAAACGGGGCTAGCGGGGGGAAATGAGCAGTTCTTC.

This clone is a singleton in its sample. J is TRBJ1-2 and V is TRBV5-6; possible D gene TRBD1, 5 bases. The ends were cut back, 2 bases at V and 8 bases at J, with 16 bases in the middle. Germline CDR1 is SGHDT and CDR2 is YYEEEE. The CDR3 has 14 residues. The CDR3, as DNA: TGTGCCAGCAGCTTATTAGCCGGGGCAGGCGGCTACACCTTC. This sequence encodes CASSLLAGAGGYTF.

The chain joins TRBV27 to TRBJ1-1; possibly TRBD1 for D (6 bases). V lost 6 bases and J lost 3, with 14 bases in between. CDR1 and CDR2 (germline): MNHEY, SMNVEV (reference sequence). There are 14 residues in the CDR3. In DNA form, the CDR3 reads TGTGCCAGCAGCCTACAGGGTCCGGACACTGAAGCTTTCTTT. Protein sequence: CASSLQGPDTEAFF.

The V and J genes are TRBV6-5 and TRBJ2-7, with 11 bases that match TRBD2. J was trimmed by 5 bases and V by 7 bases; bases with no gene match: 4. CDR1 and CDR2 (germline): MNHEY, SVGAGI. The length of the CDR3 is 13 residues. The CDR3 protein is CASKASGRHEQYF. For the CDR3, the DNA is TGTGCCAGCAAGGCTAGCGGGAGGCACGAGCAGTACTTC.

The chain recombines TRBV5-5 with TRBJ1-5, with TRBD1 as a possible D gene (6 bases). Deletions cut 2 bases from V and 4 bases from J, with 10 bases between. Per the germline V gene, CDR1 is SGHKS and CDR2 is YYEKEE (reference sequence). This CDR3 spans 14 amino acids. The CDR3 protein is CASSFQTGNQPQHF. For the CDR3, the DNA is TGTGCCAGCAGCTTCCAAACAGGGAATCAGCCCCAGCATTTT. Full variable domain (missing parts from reference TRBV5-5 and TRBJ1-5): DAGVTQSPTHLIKTRGQQVTLRCSPISGHKSVSWYQQVLGQGPQFIFQYYEKEERGRGNFPDRFSARQFPNYSSELNVNALLLGDSALYLCASSFQTGNQPQHFGDGTRLSIL.

The chain recombines TRBV5-1 with TRBJ2-3; TRBD1 might be the D (5 bases). The V gene lost 0 bases and the J gene lost 4 bases, with 6 bases spanning the gap. Per the germline V gene, CDR1 is SGHRS and CDR2 is YFSETQ. CDR3 length: 13 amino acids. Here the CDR3 DNA reads TGCGCCAGCAGCTTGGAAGGGGCAGATACGCAGTATTTT. This translates into CASSLEGADTQYF.

The rearrangement links TRBV29-1 to TRBJ2-1; no reliable D call. The CDR3 runs to 14 residues. V was pared by 6 bases and J by 8 bases, with 20 bases between. The V gene's germline CDR1 is SQVTM and CDR2 ANQGSEA. CDR3 coding DNA: TGCAGCGTCCCTAGGTCGGATTTTCGCCATGAGCAGTTCTTC. Protein product: CSVPRSDFRHEQFF.

The CDR3 DNA is TGCGCCAGCACCCTCGGGAGGGGGCTCTACAATGAGCAGTTCTTC. Its translation: CASTLGRGLYNEQFF. J is TRBJ2-1 and V is TRBV5-1, with D possibly matching TRBD2 (8 bases). The germline gives CDR1 SGHRS, CDR2 YFSETQ. This CDR3 comprises 15 residues. Trimming shortened V by 6 bases and J by 3 bases, and 16 bases separated the two germline ends.

The rearrangement links TRBV19 to TRBJ1-2, with TRBD1 matching 8 bases. Germline V gene data show CDR1 as LNHDA and CDR2 as SQIVND (reference sequence). V shed 3 bases and J 6 bases; nucleotides not matched to a gene: 6. The CDR3 contains 14 residues. The CDR3 bases are TGTGCCAGTAGTATCGACAGGGGAAGACATGGCTACACCTTC. It codes for CASSIDRGRHGYTF.

This clone showed up just once. The chain has TRBV19 and TRBJ1-1, with D uncertain. V dropped 2 bases and J dropped 0 bases, with 7 bases sitting between them. The CDR3 contains 14 residues. Looked up from germline, CDR1 is LNHDA and CDR2 is SQIVND (reference sequence). CDR3 sequence: CASSIYGVNTEAFF. The CDR3 coding sequence is TGTGCCAGTAGTATATATGGGGTGAACACTGAAGCTTTCTTT. Complete variable domain (other parts from reference TRBV19 and TRBJ1-1): DGGITQSPKYLFRKEGQNVTLSCEQNLNHDAMYWYRQDPGQGLRLIYYSQIVNDFQKGDIAEGYSVSREKKESFPLTVTSAQKNPTAFYLCASSIYGVNTEAFFGQGTRLTVV.

V usage is TRBV2 and J usage is TRBJ2-2, with TRBD2 identical over 12 bases. The germline CDR1 and CDR2 sequences are SNHLY and FYNNEI. After removal of 6 bases from V and 5 bases from J, the junction contained 7 bases not matched to a gene. This CDR3 spans 16 amino acids. The CDR3 coding sequence is TGTGCCAGCAGAGATCGGACTAGCGGGGCGACCGGGGAGCTGTTTTTT. This sequence encodes CASRDRTSGATGELFF.

CDR3 nucleotides: TGTGCCAGCAGCCTTGGACTAGCGTCCTACGAGCAGTACTTC. Its translation: CASSLGLASYEQYF. J is TRBJ2-5 and V is TRBV7-6; 9 positions agree with TRBD2. The J call could be wrong; TRBJ2-7 is a better fit for the DNA end. Germline V gene lookup returns CDR1 SGHVS and CDR2 FNYEAQ. The CDR3 length is 14 residues.

The chain is built from TRBV28 and TRBJ1-1; no definite D call. The CDR3 has 14 residues. Looked up from germline, CDR1 is MDHEN and CDR2 is SYDVKM. The V end was cut by 0 bases, the J end by 0 bases, with 5 bases between. The CDR3 is CASSLWSVNTEAFF. In DNA form, the CDR3 reads TGTGCCAGCAGTTTATGGTCCGTGAACACTGAAGCTTTCTTT.

The chain has TRBV10-3 and TRBJ2-3; 11 nucleotides line up with TRBD2. The V and J ends lost 5 bases and 4 bases, in that order; junction bases with no gene match: 11. This CDR3 spans 17 amino acids. From germline, CDR1 is ENHRY and CDR2 SYGVKD. The CDR3 reads CAISPPAGLAESDTQYF. Here the CDR3 DNA reads TGTGCCATCAGTCCTCCCGCGGGACTAGCGGAATCAGATACGCAGTATTTT.

The chain is built from TRBV27 and TRBJ1-5; no clear D. Trimming shortened V by 8 bases and J by 2 bases, and 10 bases separated the two germline ends. The CDR3 is 13 amino acids. Germline CDR1 and CDR2: MNHEY and SMNVEV (reference sequence). The CDR3 region is CASAGWGNQPQHF. CDR3 in DNA: TGTGCCAGCGCTGGGTGGGGCAATCAGCCCCAGCATTTT.

The chain combines TRBV9 with TRBJ2-5; D assignment may be TRBD1 or TRBD2 (5 bases each). Deletions cut 3 bases from V and 5 bases from J, with 11 bases between. Germline assignment: CDR1 SGDLS and CDR2 YYNGEE. The CDR3 loop spans 13 amino acids. The CDR3 protein is CASSDGAWETQYF. Written as DNA, the CDR3 is TGTGCCAGCAGCGACGGGGCTTGGGAGACCCAGTACTTC.

The rearrangement uses TRBV6-5 and TRBJ1-5; D possibly corresponds to TRBD1 (5 bases). CDR1 MNHEY and CDR2 SVGAGI come from the germline V gene. Between the trimmed V and J ends, which lost 4 bases and 2 bases, there was a span of 15 bases. This CDR3 has 16 residues. CDR3 residues: CASSSSRARGNQPQHF. As DNA, the CDR3 is TGTGCCAGCAGTTCTTCCAGGGCCAGGGGCAATCAGCCCCAGCATTTT.

The chain is built from TRBV19 and TRBJ2-7; D remains ambiguous. Germline V gene data show CDR1 as LNHDA and CDR2 as SQIVND (reference sequence). Trimming cost V 6 bases and J 7 bases, with 19 bases left between them. This CDR3 is built from 14 residues. CDR3 region: CASRTQEGRREQYF. CDR3 nucleotides: TGTGCCAGTAGGACTCAGGAAGGTAGGCGGGAGCAGTACTTC.